This T cell receptor beta chain was retrieved from a study of blood T cell repertoires in COVID-19. On the study more broadly: Sites in the United States, Italy and Spain provided acute and convalescent COVID-19 samples.

The CDR3 length is 14 residues. Germline CDR1 is MNHEY and CDR2 is SVGAGI. V lost 0 bases and J 2 bases, leaving 8 bases between the germline ends. The authors' processing: Estimated nucleated cell counts came from reference gene primer amplification. The table came from immunoSEQ multiplex PCR; TCRdb's copy has only in-frame clones and leaves some out. V and J calls and clone size are copied from that table; D and trimming were computed from the DNA. Of around 240,000 clones listed, 80% to 90% are singletons. The chain links TRBV6-5 to TRBJ2-7; no clear D. This receptor was taken from a man aged 50 to 59 who had been exposed to COVID-19. Sequences were obtained from PBMCs or T cells enriched from blood (not recorded which). The CDR3 bases are TGTGCCAGCAGTTACTCGCGGTTTACCTACGAGCAGTACTTC. It codes for CASSYSRFTYEQYF.